This TCR beta chain was observed in a study of T cell clonotyping in hematopoietic cell transplantation. This clone was detected a few times. Its antigen remains unknown. Study outcomes and limitations: Recipient TCR diversity dropped after transplant; expanded clonotypes rose from day 30 to 180. Higher Inverse Simpson Index values in graft donor and pretransplant recipient predicted broader posttransplant TCR diversity.

This CDR3 is built from 15 residues. The germline V gene encodes CDR1 SEHNR and CDR2 FQNEAQ (reference sequence). Between the trimmed V and J ends, which lost 9 bases and 0 bases, there was a span of 12 bases. Using immunoSEQ multiplex PCR, the repertoire was profiled, and TCRdb retains in-frame clones only, with some absent. The sample holds 5,000 to 6,000 clones, roughly two thirds seen once. Sample: PBMCs, taken 100 days after allogeneic stem cell transplant. The sequence derives from a female patient aged 45-65 years who had an allogeneic stem cell transplant, so the T cells may come from the graft donor. Some clones in this sample may be carry-over from other donors' samples. This chain joins TRBV7-9 and TRBJ2-6; tentatively, D is TRBD1 (6 bases). CDR3 in DNA: TGTGCCAGTACTTCAGGGGTCTCTGGGGCCAACGTCCTGACTTTC. Its translation is CASTSGVSGANVLTF.